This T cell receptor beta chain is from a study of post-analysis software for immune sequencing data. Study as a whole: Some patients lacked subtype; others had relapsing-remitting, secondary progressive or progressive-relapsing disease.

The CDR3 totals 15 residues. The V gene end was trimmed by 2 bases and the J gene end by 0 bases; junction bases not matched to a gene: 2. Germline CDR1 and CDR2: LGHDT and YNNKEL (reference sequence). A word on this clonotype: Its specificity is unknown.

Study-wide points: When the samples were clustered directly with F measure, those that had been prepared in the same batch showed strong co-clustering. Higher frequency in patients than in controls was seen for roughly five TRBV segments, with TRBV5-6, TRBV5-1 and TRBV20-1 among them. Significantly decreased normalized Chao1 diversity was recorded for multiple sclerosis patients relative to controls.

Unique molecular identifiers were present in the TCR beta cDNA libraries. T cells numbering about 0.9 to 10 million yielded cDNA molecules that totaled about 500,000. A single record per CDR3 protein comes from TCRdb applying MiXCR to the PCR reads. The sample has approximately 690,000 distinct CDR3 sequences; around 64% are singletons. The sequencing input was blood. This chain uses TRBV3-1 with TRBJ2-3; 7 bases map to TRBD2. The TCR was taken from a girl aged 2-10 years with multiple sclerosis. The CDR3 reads CASSQTAGSTDTQYF. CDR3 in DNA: TGTGCCAGCAGCCAAACAGCGGGGAGCACAGATACGCAGTATTTT.